A single sample gave rise to the 16 T cell receptor beta chains below, sequenced in a study of OX40 agonist ivuxolimab in advanced cancers. The method was immunoSEQ multiplex PCR; TCRdb's version includes in-frame clones alone and lacks a portion of them. The sample contains about 60,000 clones, 85% of which appear only once. The sequences come from CD4+ or CD8+ T cells sorted from blood, collected in a trial of the OX40 agonist ivuxolimab. The receptor set was obtained from an adult with an advanced solid tumor such as melanoma, head and neck, liver or kidney cancer.

The chain is built from TRBV5-8 and TRBJ1-5; D is ambiguous. V dropped 1 base and J dropped 4 bases, with 6 bases sitting between them. Per the germline V gene, CDR1 is SGHTS and CDR2 is YDEGEE. This CDR3 has 13 amino acids. Here the CDR3 DNA reads TGTGCCAGCAGCTTGCGGGGTAATCAGCCCCAGCATTTT. Translation: CASSLRGNQPQHF.

V usage is TRBV6-1 and J usage is TRBJ2-7, with 14 positions matching TRBD2. V lost 4 bases and J lost 7; bases outside the gene matches: 6. The CDR3 consists of 15 residues. The germline V gene encodes CDR1 MNHNS and CDR2 SASEGT. CDR3 sequence: CASSGGTSGRGEQYF. The DNA for the CDR3 is TGTGCCAGCAGTGGTGGGACTAGCGGGAGAGGTGAGCAGTACTTC.

This chain connects TRBV4-3 to TRBJ2-1; a possible D gene is TRBD2 (6 bases). The germline CDR1 and CDR2 sequences are LGHNA and YSLEER. V lost 0 bases and J 2 bases, leaving 14 bases between the germline ends. CDR3 length equals 17 residues. CDR3 sequence: CASSQDPGVGPYNEQFF. The CDR3 nucleotides read TGCGCCAGCAGCCAAGATCCGGGGGTCGGGCCCTACAATGAGCAGTTCTTC.

The chain links TRBV5-4 to TRBJ2-3, with 9 bases lining up with TRBD2. Per the germline V gene, CDR1 is SGHNT and CDR2 is YYREEE (reference sequence). V dropped 4 bases and J dropped 3; count of bases not matched to a gene: 6. The CDR3 length is 15 residues. CDR3 amino acids: CASSQASGITDTQYF. In nucleotides, the CDR3 is TGTGCCAGCAGCCAAGCTAGCGGGATAACAGATACGCAGTATTTT. Full variable domain (outside the CDR3, taken from reference TRBV5-4 and TRBJ2-3): ETGVTQSPTHLIKTRGQQVTLRCSSQSGHNTVSWYQQALGQGPQFIFQYYREEENGRGNFPPRFSGLQFPNYSSELNVNALELDDSALYLCASSQASGITDTQYFGPGTRLTVL.

The chain links TRBV29-1 to TRBJ2-3; D not resolved. The length of the CDR3 is 13 residues. CDR1 SQVTM and CDR2 ANQGSEA come from the germline V gene. V dropped 0 bases and J dropped 4 bases, with 8 bases sitting between them. As DNA, the CDR3 is TGCAGCGTTGAAGAATCGCCCCCAGATACGCAGTATTTT. This translates into CSVEESPPDTQYF.

The chain couples TRBV5-6 to TRBJ1-5, with D possibly matching TRBD1 (6 bases). CDR3 length: 15 amino acids. Trimming removed 4 bases at V and 0 bases at J, with 11 bases between. Germline lookup yields CDR1 SGHDT and CDR2 YYEEEE. The CDR3 reads CASSTGHTSNQPQHF. CDR3 in DNA: TGTGCCAGCAGCACGGGACACACTAGCAATCAGCCCCAGCATTTT.

The V and J genes are TRBV30 and TRBJ1-1; no firm D call. Germline V gene data show CDR1 as GTSNPN and CDR2 as SVGIG (reference sequence). This CDR3 has 14 residues. Deletions cut 0 bases from V and 3 bases from J, with 11 bases between. CDR3 in amino acids: CAWSVRGAYTEAFF. CDR3 DNA sequence: TGTGCCTGGAGTGTACGAGGAGCGTACACTGAAGCTTTCTTT.

The rearrangement uses TRBV11-2 and TRBJ2-1, with 13 bases that match TRBD2. The CDR3 contains 17 residues. Trimming removed 5 bases from V and 2 bases from J; junction bases left unmatched: 6. In germline, CDR1 is SGHAT, CDR2 FQNNGV. The CDR3 is CASSPQGLAGAYNEQFF. The CDR3 DNA is TGTGCCAGCAGCCCCCAAGGACTAGCGGGGGCCTACAATGAGCAGTTCTTC.

The V gene is TRBV6-1, the J gene TRBJ1-2; D call uncertain. Trimming pared 10 bases from V and 0 bases from J, leaving 12 bases between. This CDR3 region has 13 residues. Germline assignment: CDR1 MNHNS and CDR2 SASEGT. Written as DNA, the CDR3 is TGTGCCATCCCCTTGACCGCTAACTATGGCTACACCTTC. Its protein product is CAIPLTANYGYTF.

This clone was observed a single time. The genes are TRBV7-3 and TRBJ2-2, with D perhaps TRBD2 (5 bases). The V end was cut by 4 bases, the J end by 4 bases, with 7 bases between. Germline-derived CDR1 and CDR2 are SGHTA and FQGTGA. The CDR3 is 13 residues long. The CDR3 bases are TGTGCCAGCAGCTACGGGGTCACCGGGGAGCTGTTTTTT. Its protein product is CASSYGVTGELFF. Variable domain in full (rest from reference TRBV7-3 and TRBJ2-2): GAGVSQTPSNKVTEKGKYVELRCDPISGHTALYWYRQSLGQGPEFLIYFQGTGAADDSGLPNDRFFAVRPEGSVSTLKIQRTERGDSAVYLCASSYGVTGELFFGEGSRLTVL.

The chain links TRBV7-9 to TRBJ1-3; TRBD1 matches at 7 bases. V was pared by 4 bases and J by 4 bases, with 16 bases of the junction left unmatched. There are 18 residues in the CDR3. CDR1 SEHNR and CDR2 FQNEAQ come from the germline V gene (reference sequence). The CDR3 DNA follows: TGTGCCAGCAGCTCAAACCGACAGGGTAGTGGTCTGGGAAACACCATATATTTT. Encoded protein: CASSSNRQGSGLGNTIYF.

The chain employs TRBV19 and TRBJ2-1; 10 nucleotides match TRBD1. The CDR3 loop spans 16 amino acids. The germline gives CDR1 LNHDA, CDR2 SQIVND (reference sequence). With V trimmed by 3 bases and J by 6 bases, 8 bases remained unmatched. In DNA, the CDR3 is TGTGCCAGTAGTATGGAGGGAGGGACAGGGGTCAATGAGCAGTTCTTC. It translates to CASSMEGGTGVNEQFF.

This clone has more than one count but fewer than ten. The chain joins TRBV18 to TRBJ1-1; D not certain. CDR3 length: 14 residues. V lost 3 bases to trimming and J lost 1 base, with 9 bases between them. Germline V gives CDR1 KGHSH, CDR2 LQKENI. CDR3 in amino acids: CASSPGGPNTEAFF. CDR3 nucleotide sequence: TGTGCCAGCTCACCCGGCGGACCGAACACTGAAGCTTTCTTT.

The rearrangement joins TRBV6-5 to TRBJ2-7, with D possibly being TRBD2 (6 bases). The CDR3 is 14 residues long. Germline assignment: CDR1 MNHEY and CDR2 SVGAGI. Trimming removed 8 bases from V and 0 bases from J, with 14 bases in between. CDR3 amino acids: CASASGSISYEQYF. In nucleotides, the CDR3 is TGTGCCAGCGCAAGCGGGTCTATCTCCTACGAGCAGTACTTC.

This chain connects TRBV4-2 to TRBJ2-7, with 11 bases identical to TRBD2. There are 15 residues in the CDR3. After removal of 0 bases from V and 6 bases from J, the junction contained 4 bases not matched to a gene. Germline V gene lookup returns CDR1 LGHNA and CDR2 YNFKEQ. This CDR3 reads CASSQDLAGGREQYF. Here the CDR3 DNA reads TGTGCCAGCAGCCAAGACCTAGCGGGAGGCCGCGAGCAGTACTTC.

This clone was found a few times. This chain connects TRBV7-3 to TRBJ1-6; 8 nucleotides agree with TRBD1. V shed 4 bases, J shed 9 bases, and the junction held 5 bases outside the gene matches. The CDR3 runs to 14 residues. Germline values: CDR1 SGHTA, CDR2 FQGTGA. The chain's CDR3 is CASSSTGVGSPLHF. The CDR3, as DNA: TGTGCCAGCAGCTCGACAGGGGTGGGTTCACCCCTCCACTTT.